There are a few counts of the clone carrying this TCR beta chain. This record belongs to a study of cytomegalovirus exposure and HLA in healthy donors. The ends lost 6 bases at V and 2 bases at J; junction bases unmatched: 6. This CDR3 comprises 15 residues. CDR1 is SNHLY and CDR2 is FYNNEI in the germline V gene. Primers for the PCR totalled 60 Vbeta and 13 Jbeta. Clones were read by immunoSEQ multiplex PCR, and TCRdb kept only the in-frame ones, dropping some. This table has about 180,000 clones, over 65% appearing once. This chain connects TRBV2 to TRBJ1-3; 8 bases agree with TRBD1. The sequencing sample was made of PBMCs. This sequence was found in a man between 18 and 29 years old in good health and CMV-seronegative. The CDR3 DNA reads TGTGCCAGCAGAACGGACAGGGCGGCTGGAAACACCATATATTTT. Protein: CASRTDRAAGNTIYF.